These T cell receptor beta chains were read from a single sample in a study of T cells in Graves' hyperthyroidism and ophthalmopathy. One entry per CDR3 protein, called by TCRdb with MiXCR from the multiplex PCR reads. The table includes hundreds of thousands of distinct CDR3 sequences, about 19% detected once. Sequencing used blood. These receptors came from a woman aged 45 to 65 with Graves' hyperthyroidism that later progressed to Graves' ophthalmopathy. Both conserved end residues are part of each CDR3. The D gene is left open where the match is weak. Clone size is not always given. Where it is, it says once, few, many or a class for expanded clones.

v_call: TRBV6-1; j_call: TRBJ1-1; d_call: -; clone_size: many; cdr3_nt: TGTGCCAGCAGTCCATACAGGGTCGGTTCTTCGACTGAAGCTTTCTTT; cdr3_aa: CASSPYRVGSSTEAFF
v_call: TRBV12-5; j_call: TRBJ1-4; d_call: TRBD1; clone_size: -; cdr3_nt: TGTGCTAGTGGTTTGGTCCCCGGGACAGGGGACGAAAAACTGTTTTTT; cdr3_aa: CASGLVPGTGDEKLFF
v_call: TRBV18; j_call: TRBJ1-4; d_call: -; clone_size: -; cdr3_nt: TGTGCCAGCTCACCACGGAGACAGATTGCAACTAATGAAAAACTGTTTTTT; cdr3_aa: CASSPRRQIATNEKLFF
v_call: TRBV6-1; j_call: TRBJ2-5; d_call: -; clone_size: -; cdr3_nt: TGTGCCAGCAGTGATCGGGGCTCGGTCCAAGAGACCCAGTACTTC; cdr3_aa: CASSDRGSVQETQYF
v_call: TRBV12-3/TRBV12-4; j_call: TRBJ1-4; d_call: -; clone_size: -; cdr3_nt: TGTGCCAGCAGTGACGACACTCCCCGGGGGGAAAAACTGTTTTTT; cdr3_aa: CASSDDTPRGEKLFF
v_call: TRBV5-1; j_call: TRBJ2-1; d_call: TRBD1; clone_size: few; cdr3_nt: TGCGCCAGCAGCTTGGGAGCCGGGACAGGGGGGTGGAGTGAGCAGTTCTTC; cdr3_aa: CASSLGAGTGGWSEQFF
v_call: TRBV14; j_call: TRBJ2-7; d_call: TRBD2; clone_size: few; cdr3_nt: TGTGCCAGCAGCCCCCCCGCGGCTAGCGGGCCTTACGAGCAGTACTTC; cdr3_aa: CASSPPAASGPYEQYF
v_call: TRBV5-1; j_call: TRBJ2-5; d_call: TRBD1; clone_size: -; cdr3_nt: TGCGCCAGCAGCGACCGGGACAGGGGGCTGCAAGAGACCCAGTACTTC; cdr3_aa: CASSDRDRGLQETQYF
v_call: TRBV7-9; j_call: TRBJ2-1; d_call: TRBD2; clone_size: few; cdr3_nt: TGTGCCAGCAGTCAAGAGCGGGGTGAGCAGTTCTTC; cdr3_aa: CASSQERGEQFF
v_call: TRBV6-1; j_call: TRBJ1-5; d_call: -; clone_size: many; cdr3_nt: TGTGCCAGCATGGGCAGGTACTATAGCAATCAGCCCCAGCATTTT; cdr3_aa: CASMGRYYSNQPQHF
v_call: TRBV20-1; j_call: TRBJ2-1; d_call: -; clone_size: many; cdr3_nt: TGCAGTGCTATACAAGTTTACAATGAGCAGTTCTTC; cdr3_aa: CSAIQVYNEQFF
v_call: TRBV15; j_call: TRBJ2-5; d_call: -; clone_size: few; cdr3_nt: TGTGCCACCAGCAGAGATGGAACTACCACCCAAGAGACCCAGTACTTC; cdr3_aa: CATSRDGTTTQETQYF
v_call: TRBV13; j_call: TRBJ2-1; d_call: -; clone_size: -; cdr3_nt: TGTGCCAGCAGCTTAGAGGAGACCTCCTACAATGAGCAGTTCTTC; cdr3_aa: CASSLEETSYNEQFF
v_call: TRBV5-4; j_call: TRBJ1-5; d_call: TRBD1; clone_size: few; cdr3_nt: TGTGCCAGCAGCAGGGACAGGGGGAAAGATCAGCCCCAGCATTTT; cdr3_aa: CASSRDRGKDQPQHF
v_call: TRBV19; j_call: TRBJ1-6; d_call: TRBD1; clone_size: few; cdr3_nt: TGTGCCAGTACCCTTCGACAGGGCACTTCACCCCTCCACTTT; cdr3_aa: CASTLRQGTSPLHF
v_call: TRBV3-1; j_call: TRBJ1-2; d_call: TRBD1; clone_size: -; cdr3_nt: TGTGCCAGCAGCCAAGACTCGGGACAGGGCGTGCGTGGCTACACCTTC; cdr3_aa: CASSQDSGQGVRGYTF
v_call: TRBV7-9; j_call: TRBJ1-1; d_call: TRBD1; clone_size: -; cdr3_nt: TGTGCCAGCAGCTCCCCCCGGGACAGGCTGGGAACTGAAGCTTTCTTT; cdr3_aa: CASSSPRDRLGTEAFF
v_call: TRBV7-8; j_call: TRBJ2-3; d_call: -; clone_size: many; cdr3_nt: TGTGCCAGCAGCTTTTCTTCCCTTATAGAATTCACAGATACGCAGTATTTT; cdr3_aa: CASSFSSLIEFTDTQYF
v_call: TRBV20-1; j_call: TRBJ1-1; d_call: -; clone_size: many; cdr3_nt: TGCAGTGCTAGAGGGGTAGCGAACACTGAAGCTTTCTTT; cdr3_aa: CSARGVANTEAFF
v_call: TRBV4-1; j_call: TRBJ1-5; d_call: -; clone_size: few; cdr3_nt: TGCGCCAGCAGCCAACTGGTAAATAGCAATCAGCCCCAGCATTTT; cdr3_aa: CASSQLVNSNQPQHF
v_call: TRBV11-3; j_call: TRBJ2-5; d_call: TRBD1; clone_size: many; cdr3_nt: TGTGCCAGCAGCATCTCGACAGGGGGGTGGCAAGAGACCCAGTACTTC; cdr3_aa: CASSISTGGWQETQYF
v_call: TRBV7-9; j_call: TRBJ2-2; d_call: -; clone_size: -; cdr3_nt: TGTGCCAGCAGCTTGTTTTGGGTTTCCGACACCGGGGAGCTGTTTTTT; cdr3_aa: CASSLFWVSDTGELFF
v_call: TRBV20-1; j_call: TRBJ2-5; d_call: -; clone_size: -; cdr3_nt: TGCAGTGCTAGAGTGTACCAAGAGACCCAGTACTTC; cdr3_aa: CSARVYQETQYF
v_call: TRBV7-2; j_call: TRBJ2-5; d_call: -; clone_size: -; cdr3_nt: TGTGCCAGCAGTTCCCCCGGGTCACCTAAAAGAGAGACCCAGTACTTC; cdr3_aa: CASSSPGSPKRETQYF
v_call: TRBV10-3; j_call: TRBJ2-1; d_call: TRBD2; clone_size: few; cdr3_nt: TGTGCCACGGGGGCCGGGACTAGCGGCAACAATGAGCAGTTCTTC; cdr3_aa: CATGAGTSGNNEQFF
v_call: TRBV10-3; j_call: TRBJ1-2; d_call: -; clone_size: few; cdr3_nt: TGTGCCATCAGTGAGCAGGGTAACTATGGCTACACCTTC; cdr3_aa: CAISEQGNYGYTF
v_call: TRBV12-3/TRBV12-4; j_call: TRBJ1-2; d_call: TRBD1; clone_size: -; cdr3_nt: TGTGCCAGCAGCACGACAGGGGATGGCTACACCTTC; cdr3_aa: CASSTTGDGYTF
v_call: TRBV10-3; j_call: TRBJ1-2; d_call: TRBD1; clone_size: -; cdr3_nt: TGTGCCATCTCGGACAGGCCAAAAAACTATGGCTACACCTTC; cdr3_aa: CAISDRPKNYGYTF
v_call: TRBV7-9; j_call: TRBJ1-4; d_call: -; clone_size: -; cdr3_nt: TGTGCCAGCAGCCCTCAGGGTCCTGGAAAACTGTTTTTT; cdr3_aa: CASSPQGPGKLFF
v_call: TRBV11-2; j_call: TRBJ2-5; d_call: -; clone_size: many; cdr3_nt: TGTGCCAGCAGCCTACACCAAGAGACCCAGTACTTC; cdr3_aa: CASSLHQETQYF